These 14 T cell receptor beta chains share one sample of origin, sequenced in a study of OX40 agonist ivuxolimab in advanced cancers. The protocol was immunoSEQ multiplex PCR, while the TCRdb copy is restricted to in-frame clones and leaves out a portion. Among around 80,000 clones listed, roughly 90% were seen once. The sequenced sample was CD4+ or CD8+ T cells sorted from blood, obtained in a trial of the OX40 agonist ivuxolimab. The receptors stem from an adult with an advanced solid tumor such as melanoma, head and neck, liver or kidney cancer.

The chain links TRBV5-1 to TRBJ2-3; TRBD2 matches at 8 bases. The CDR3 consists of 16 residues. The V and J ends lost 4 bases and 2 bases, in that order; junction bases with no gene match: 9. CDR1 is SGHRS, CDR2 YFSETQ, per germline. CDR3 protein: CASSNKLAVATDTQYF. The DNA of the CDR3 is TGCGCCAGCAGCAACAAACTAGCGGTCGCCACAGATACGCAGTATTTT.

The J gene is TRBJ2-3, the V gene TRBV18; a possible D gene is TRBD1 (5 bases). Germline CDR1 reads KGHSH; CDR2 reads LQKENI. The ends were cut back, 3 bases at V and 5 bases at J, with 6 bases in the middle. The CDR3 has 12 amino acids. DNA of the CDR3: TGTGCCAGCTCACCTAGGGGAGATACGCAGTATTTT. Translated: CASSPRGDTQYF.

The J gene is TRBJ1-5, the V gene TRBV6-5; possibly TRBD1 for D (5 bases). Trimming took 5 bases from V and 8 from J, leaving 10 bases between them. Germline V lookup: CDR1 MNHEY, CDR2 SVGAGI. This CDR3 spans 12 amino acids. CDR3 DNA: TGTGCCAGCAGTCGCGGAGGGGAGCCCCAGCATTTT. It encodes CASSRGGEPQHF.

J is TRBJ2-7 and V is TRBV11-3; no reliable D call. There are 12 residues in the CDR3. Germline values: CDR1 SGHNT, CDR2 YENEEA. Trimming left V 5 bases short and J 6 bases short, with 11 bases between. The CDR3 is CASSPSPSEQYF. The CDR3 DNA reads as TGTGCCAGCAGCCCCTCCCCCAGCGAGCAGTACTTC.

The CDR3 coding sequence is TGTGCCAGCAGTGAATATTTCTCCGGGGAGCTGTTTTTT. This sequence encodes CASSEYFSGELFF. The chain couples TRBV2 to TRBJ2-2, with D unresolved. Germline V gene sequence: CDR1 SNHLY, CDR2 FYNNEI. V was trimmed by 2 bases and J by 6 bases, leaving 7 bases between them. CDR3 length equals 13 residues.

The chain is built from TRBV19 and TRBJ1-2; 9 bases map to TRBD1. The V gene end was trimmed by 6 bases and the J gene end by 4 bases; junction bases not matched to a gene: 3. Germline lookup yields CDR1 LNHDA and CDR2 SQIVND (reference sequence). The length of the CDR3 is 13 residues. CDR3 residues: CASRDRGSYGYTF. The DNA for the CDR3 is TGTGCCAGTAGAGACAGGGGGTCCTATGGCTACACCTTC.

The chain uses TRBV5-1 and TRBJ2-7; D is uncertain. CDR1 and CDR2 (germline): SGHRS, YFSETQ. Trimming stripped 0 bases from V and 4 bases from J, with 8 bases between. CDR3 length: 13 amino acids. The chain's CDR3 is CASSLETAYEQYF. As DNA, the CDR3 is TGCGCCAGCAGCTTGGAAACAGCATACGAGCAGTACTTC.

This chain joins TRBV30 and TRBJ2-1; D not certain. The CDR3 consists of 12 residues. The germline V gene encodes CDR1 GTSNPN and CDR2 SVGIG (reference sequence). The germline V and J ends were trimmed by 3 bases and 9 bases, with 12 bases remaining between them. The CDR3 DNA is TGTGCCTGGAGATCAAACGGCGGTGAGCAGTTCTTC. The encoded protein is CAWRSNGGEQFF.

The CDR3 DNA follows: TGCGCCAGCAGCCATACGATAGGACAGGGGACTAGCACAGATACGCAGTATTTT. As protein: CASSHTIGQGTSTDTQYF. This chain connects TRBV4-3 to TRBJ2-3; 9 bases are shared with TRBD1. The CDR3 has 18 amino acids. The germline V gene encodes CDR1 LGHNA and CDR2 YSLEER. V shed 3 bases and J 0 bases; nucleotides not matched to a gene: 10.

The rearrangement links TRBV6-1 to TRBJ1-5; weak D call: TRBD1 (5 bases). The V gene lost 6 bases and the J gene lost 4 bases, with 10 bases spanning the gap. The CDR3 loop spans 13 amino acids. Germline loops: CDR1 MNHNS, CDR2 SASEGT. This chain's CDR3 is CASRTEGNQPQHF. In nucleotides, the CDR3 is TGTGCCAGCAGGACGGAGGGGAATCAGCCCCAGCATTTT.

V gene TRBV19 combines with J gene TRBJ2-3, with 7 bases identical to TRBD2. The CDR3 spans 16 residues. CDR1 and CDR2 from the germline V gene are LNHDA and SQIVND (reference sequence). V lost 7 bases and J lost 3; bases outside the gene matches: 13. In DNA, the CDR3 is TGTGCCAGTACCTCGACTAGCACCTACGGGACAGATACGCAGTATTTT. It yields the protein CASTSTSTYGTDTQYF.

This clone was seen just once. The chain recombines TRBV5-8 with TRBJ2-7; no definite D call. Germline-derived CDR1 and CDR2 are SGHTS and YDEGEE. Between the trimmed V and J ends, which lost 2 bases and 5 bases, there was a span of 5 bases. This CDR3 is built from 11 residues. CDR3 residues: CASSFWDEQYF. The DNA of the CDR3 is TGTGCCAGCAGCTTTTGGGACGAGCAGTACTTC. Full variable domain (remainder filled in from reference TRBV5-8 and TRBJ2-7): EAGVTQSPTHLIKTRGQQATLRCSPISGHTSVYWYQQALGLGLQFLLWYDEGEERNRGNFPPRFSGRQFPNYSSELNVNALELEDSALYLCASSFWDEQYFGPGTRLTVT.

The V call is TRBV5-4, the J call TRBJ1-2; 7 nucleotides line up with TRBD1. Germline CDR1 and CDR2: SGHNT and YYREEE (reference sequence). CDR3 length: 17 amino acids. V lost 6 bases and J lost 5; bases outside the gene matches: 19. In DNA form, the CDR3 reads TGTGCCAGCAAACCCGGCGGAGGGGGCCCCGGGCCATATGGCTACACCTTC. Its translation is CASKPGGGGPGPYGYTF.

J is TRBJ2-5 and V is TRBV2, with D possibly being TRBD1 (6 bases). The length of the CDR3 is 13 residues. The germline V and J ends were trimmed by 3 bases and 6 bases, with 11 bases remaining between them. Looked up from germline, CDR1 is SNHLY and CDR2 is FYNNEI. The CDR3 is CASSDPRGKTQYF. Here the CDR3 DNA reads TGTGCCAGCAGTGACCCCAGGGGAAAGACCCAGTACTTC.